This TCR beta chain originates from a study of control samples from healthy donors and cancer patients. Libraries were prepared by immunoSEQ multiplex PCR; TCRdb keeps only in-frame clonotypes and omits some of them. This table holds approximately 53,000 clones, roughly 90% found once. The CDR3 is 11 residues long. Trimming removed 6 bases from V and 8 bases from J, with 5 bases in between. Germline values: CDR1 SEHNR, CDR2 FQNEAQ (reference sequence). The sequencing input was PBMCs. This chain connects TRBV7-9 to TRBJ1-6; D is undetermined. The TCR sequence derives from a man aged 25 to 40 with colorectal cancer. The CDR3 here is CASSMDSPLHF. CDR3 DNA: TGTGCCAGCAGTATGGATTCACCCCTCCACTTT.